A selection of T cell receptor beta chains follows, all from one sample in a study of Ad26.COV2.S vaccination and SARS-CoV-2 variants. Clones were read by immunoSEQ multiplex PCR, and TCRdb kept only the in-frame ones, dropping some. The sample lists approximately 400,000 clones, about 85% occurring once. The material was peripheral blood, obtained in a trial of Ad26.COV2.S vaccine versus placebo. Receptors were obtained from a person between 18 and 65 years old who received the Ad26.COV2.S COVID-19 vaccine or a placebo. The CDR3 runs from the conserved cysteine through the conserved F or W. The order of the fields is D gene, J gene, clone size, V gene, CDR3 protein, CDR3 DNA. D genes are given only for firm matches. Some rows mark clone size as missing; the rest say once, few, many or name a class of expanded clone.

TRBD1,TRBJ2-3,-,TRBV7-2,CASSLVTGGASDTQYF,TGTGCCAGCAGCTTAGTAACAGGGGGAGCCTCAGATACGCAGTATTTT
-,TRBJ2-5,-,TRBV5-1,CASSLVPEQETQYF,TGCGCCAGCAGCTTGGTACCAGAACAAGAGACCCAGTACTTC
-,TRBJ2-7,-,TRBV5-1,CASSLETSKPIYEQYF,TGCGCCAGCAGCTTGGAGACAAGCAAACCGATCTACGAGCAGTACTTC
-,TRBJ1-3,-,TRBV5-1,CASSHGASGNTIYF,TGCGCCAGCAGCCACGGGGCCTCTGGAAACACCATATATTTT
-,TRBJ2-1,-,TRBV2,CASILVSHEQFF,TGTGCCAGCATCTTGGTTTCCCATGAGCAGTTCTTC
TRBD1,TRBJ2-7,-,TRBV30,CAWSGQGYEQYF,TGTGCCTGGAGTGGACAGGGCTACGAGCAGTACTTC
-,TRBJ1-1,-,TRBV27,CASSFAGDTEAFF,TGTGCCAGCAGTTTCGCAGGGGACACTGAAGCTTTCTTT
-,TRBJ2-5,few,TRBV5-1,CASSLPAMSVIQETQYF,TGCGCCAGCAGCTTGCCCGCTATGTCGGTAATTCAAGAGACCCAGTACTTC
-,TRBJ1-2,few,TRBV11-2,CASSRNEGYGYTF,TGTGCCAGCAGCCGCAATGAGGGCTATGGCTACACCTTC
-,TRBJ1-4,-,TRBV4-1,CASSRGRPTNEKLFF,TGCGCCAGCTCCCGGGGTAGGCCAACTAATGAAAAACTGTTTTTT
-,TRBJ2-7,-,TRBV18,CASSPGPTSSYEQYF,TGTGCCAGCTCACCCGGACCGACGAGCTCCTACGAGCAGTACTTC
TRBD2,TRBJ2-1,-,TRBV6-2/TRBV6-3,CASSSLWTSGTWDEQFF,TGTGCCAGCAGTTCCCTTTGGACTAGCGGGACTTGGGATGAGCAGTTCTTC
TRBD2,TRBJ2-5,once,TRBV19,CASSTGLAGGETQYF,TGTGCCAGTAGTACGGGACTAGCGGGAGGAGAGACCCAGTACTTC
-,TRBJ2-2,-,TRBV7-7,CASSLEGGANTGELFF,TGTGCTAGCAGCTTAGAGGGGGGCGCGAACACCGGGGAGCTGTTTTTT
TRBD2,TRBJ2-7,-,TRBV2,CASTRGLAAYEQYF,TGTGCCAGCACTCGGGGCCTAGCGGCCTACGAGCAGTACTTC
-,TRBJ1-3,-,TRBV9,CASSVGLEVISGNTIYF,TGTGCCAGCAGCGTAGGTCTGGAGGTGATCTCTGGAAACACCATATATTTT
-,TRBJ1-1,-,TRBV6-5,CATPGSSNTEAFF,TGTGCCACCCCGGGGTCCAGCAACACTGAAGCTTTCTTT
-,TRBJ2-1,-,TRBV7-7,CASSLGPRGGNEQFF,TGTGCCAGCAGTTTAGGCCCGAGGGGGGGGAATGAGCAGTTCTTC
TRBD1,TRBJ2-1,once,TRBV7-2,CASSLADRDGVF,TGTGCCAGCAGCTTAGCCGACAGGGACGGGGTCTTC
-,TRBJ2-1,once,TRBV6-2/TRBV6-3,CASSTSNEQFF,TGTGCCAGCAGTACTAGCAATGAGCAGTTCTTC
-,TRBJ2-5,-,TRBV18,CASSPVETQYF,TGTGCCAGCTCACCAGTGGAGACCCAGTACTTC
-,TRBJ2-1,-,TRBV7-9,CASSESSYNEQFF,TGTGCCAGCAGCGAGAGCTCCTACAATGAGCAGTTCTTC
TRBD2,TRBJ2-1,-,TRBV6-5,CASSYGGLAGNNEQFF,TGTGCCAGCAGTTACGGGGGACTAGCGGGTAACAATGAGCAGTTCTTC
TRBD2,TRBJ2-5,-,TRBV2,CASSELLAGQETQYF,TGTGCCAGCAGTGAACTTCTAGCGGGACAAGAGACCCAGTACTTC
TRBD2,TRBJ2-1,-,TRBV27,CASSRSSGSYNEQFF,TGTGCCAGCAGCCGGTCCAGCGGGAGTTACAATGAGCAGTTCTTC
-,TRBJ1-2,-,TRBV6-1,CASSEQGIYGYTF,TGTGCCAGCAGTGAACAGGGAATCTATGGCTACACCTTC
-,TRBJ1-1,-,TRBV29-1,CSGGGQSNTEAFF,TGCAGCGGGGGTGGACAGTCGAACACTGAAGCTTTCTTT
TRBD1,TRBJ2-7,-,TRBV10-3,CAISGFRDRSSYEQYF,TGTGCCATCAGTGGATTCCGGGACAGGAGTTCCTACGAGCAGTACTTC
-,TRBJ2-7,-,TRBV9,CASSVADGYEQYF,TGTGCCAGCAGCGTCGCCGACGGTTACGAGCAGTACTTC
-,TRBJ1-5,few,TRBV5-1,CASSLEDSSNQPQHF,TGCGCCAGCAGCTTGGAGGACAGTTCCAATCAGCCCCAGCATTTT
-,TRBJ2-1,-,TRBV11-2,CASSLADNEQFF,TGTGCCAGCAGCTTGGCAGACAATGAGCAGTTCTTC
-,TRBJ2-5,-,TRBV7-9,CASSLSRGDKETQYF,TGTGCCAGCAGCTTAAGCAGGGGCGACAAGGAGACCCAGTACTTC
TRBD2,TRBJ2-2,once,TRBV13,CASSPRLADTGELFF,TGTGCCAGCAGCCCCAGACTAGCGGACACCGGGGAGCTGTTTTTT
TRBD1,TRBJ1-5,-,TRBV2,CASSGQGTQPQHF,TGTGCCAGCAGCGGACAGGGGACTCAGCCCCAGCATTTT
TRBD1,TRBJ2-2,-,TRBV5-1,CASSLVSGQGTGELFF,TGCGCCAGCAGCTTGGTTTCGGGACAGGGCACCGGGGAGCTGTTTTTT
-,TRBJ2-5,-,TRBV24-1,CATSDPRTEETQYF,TGTGCCACCAGTGATCCAAGGACCGAGGAGACCCAGTACTTC
-,TRBJ1-1,-,TRBV7-2,CASSLIQGGTEAFF,TGTGCCAGCAGCTTAATCCAGGGAGGCACTGAAGCTTTCTTT
-,TRBJ1-1,once,TRBV11-2,CASSLSYKGGTEAFF,TGTGCCAGCAGCTTAAGTTATAAGGGGGGCACTGAAGCTTTCTTT
TRBD2,TRBJ2-2,-,TRBV5-4,CASSLGLAANTGELFF,TGTGCCAGCAGCTTGGGTCTAGCGGCTAACACCGGGGAGCTGTTTTTT
-,TRBJ2-5,-,TRBV5-1,CASSLRVEETQYF,TGCGCCAGCAGCTTGAGGGTTGAGGAGACCCAGTACTTC
-,TRBJ1-3,-,TRBV5-4,CAGRGGSGNTIYF,TGTGCCGGAAGGGGCGGCTCTGGGAACACCATATATTTT
-,TRBJ2-7,-,TRBV2,CASTPFDGYSYEQYF,TGTGCCAGCACCCCCTTTGACGGATACTCCTACGAGCAGTACTTC
-,TRBJ1-5,-,TRBV5-6,CASSLWYPSNQPQHF,TGTGCCAGCAGCTTGTGGTACCCGAGCAATCAGCCCCAGCATTTT